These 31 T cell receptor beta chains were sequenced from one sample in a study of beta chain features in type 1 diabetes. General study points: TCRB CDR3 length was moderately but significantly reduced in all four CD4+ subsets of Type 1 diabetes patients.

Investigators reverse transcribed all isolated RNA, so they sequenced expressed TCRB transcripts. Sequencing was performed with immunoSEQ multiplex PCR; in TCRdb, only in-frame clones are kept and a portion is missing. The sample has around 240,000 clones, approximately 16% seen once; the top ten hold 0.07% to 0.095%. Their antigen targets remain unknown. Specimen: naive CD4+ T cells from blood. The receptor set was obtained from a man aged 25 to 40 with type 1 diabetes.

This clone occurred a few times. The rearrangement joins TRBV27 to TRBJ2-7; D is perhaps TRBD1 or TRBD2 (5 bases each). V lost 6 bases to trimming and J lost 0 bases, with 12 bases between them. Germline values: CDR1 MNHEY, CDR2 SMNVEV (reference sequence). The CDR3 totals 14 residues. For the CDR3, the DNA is TGTGCCAGCAGCCCCCGGGACCTCTCCTACGAGCAGTACTTC. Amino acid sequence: CASSPRDLSYEQYF.

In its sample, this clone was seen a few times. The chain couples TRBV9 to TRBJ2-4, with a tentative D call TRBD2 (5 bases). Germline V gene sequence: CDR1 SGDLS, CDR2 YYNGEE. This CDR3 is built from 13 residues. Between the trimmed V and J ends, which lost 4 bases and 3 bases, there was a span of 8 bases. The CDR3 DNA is TGTGCCAGCAGCCCCCGGGACAAAAACATTCAGTACTTC. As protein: CASSPRDKNIQYF.

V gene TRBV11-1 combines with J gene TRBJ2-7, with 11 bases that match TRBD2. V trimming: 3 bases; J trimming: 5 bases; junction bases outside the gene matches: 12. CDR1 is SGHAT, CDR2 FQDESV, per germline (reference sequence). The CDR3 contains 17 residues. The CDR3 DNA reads TGTGCCAGCAGCTTGCATAGCGGGAGGGCCTGGTCCAACGAGCAGTACTTC. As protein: CASSLHSGRAWSNEQYF.

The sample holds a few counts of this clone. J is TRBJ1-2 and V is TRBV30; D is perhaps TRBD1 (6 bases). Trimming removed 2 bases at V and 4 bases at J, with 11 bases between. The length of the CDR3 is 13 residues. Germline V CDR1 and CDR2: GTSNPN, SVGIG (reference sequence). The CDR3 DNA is TGTGCCTGGAGTAAAAAACAGGGCTATGGCTACACCTTC. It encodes CAWSKKQGYGYTF.

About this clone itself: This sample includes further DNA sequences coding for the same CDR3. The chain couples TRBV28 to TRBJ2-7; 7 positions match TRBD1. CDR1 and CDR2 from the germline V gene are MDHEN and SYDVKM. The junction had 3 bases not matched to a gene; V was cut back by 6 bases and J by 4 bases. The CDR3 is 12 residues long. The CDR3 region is CASRTGTYEQYF. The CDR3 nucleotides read TGTGCCAGCAGGACAGGGACGTACGAGCAGTACTTC.

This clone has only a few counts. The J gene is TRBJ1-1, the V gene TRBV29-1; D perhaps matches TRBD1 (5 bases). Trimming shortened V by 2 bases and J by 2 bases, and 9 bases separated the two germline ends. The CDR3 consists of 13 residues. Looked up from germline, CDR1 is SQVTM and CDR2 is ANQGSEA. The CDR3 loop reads CSVEQGINTEAFF. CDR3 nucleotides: TGCAGCGTTGAACAGGGCATAAACACTGAAGCTTTCTTT.

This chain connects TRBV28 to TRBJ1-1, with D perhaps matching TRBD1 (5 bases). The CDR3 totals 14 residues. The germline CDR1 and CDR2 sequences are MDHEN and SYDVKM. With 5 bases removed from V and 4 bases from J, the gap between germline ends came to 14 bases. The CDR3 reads CASSPPGPATEAFF. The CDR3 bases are TGTGCCAGCAGTCCCCCGGGACCTGCCACTGAAGCTTTCTTT.

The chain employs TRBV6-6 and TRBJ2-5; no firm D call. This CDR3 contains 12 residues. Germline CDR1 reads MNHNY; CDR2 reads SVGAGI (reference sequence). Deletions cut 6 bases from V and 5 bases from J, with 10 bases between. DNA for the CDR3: TGTGCCAGCAGCCGCCCGGAGGAGACCCAGTACTTC. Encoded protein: CASSRPEETQYF.

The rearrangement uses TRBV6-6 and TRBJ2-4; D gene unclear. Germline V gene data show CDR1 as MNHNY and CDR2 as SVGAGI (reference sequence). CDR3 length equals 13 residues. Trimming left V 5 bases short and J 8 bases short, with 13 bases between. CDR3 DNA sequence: TGTGCCAGCAGTGCAGGCCGAGAGGACATTCAGTACTTC. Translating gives CASSAGREDIQYF.

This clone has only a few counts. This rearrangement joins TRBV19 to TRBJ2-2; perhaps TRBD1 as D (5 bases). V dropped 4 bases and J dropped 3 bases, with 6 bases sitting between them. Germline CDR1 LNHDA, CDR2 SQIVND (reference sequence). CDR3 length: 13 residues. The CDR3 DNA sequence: TGTGCCAGTAGTACAGGGTACACCGGGGAGCTGTTTTTT. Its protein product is CASSTGYTGELFF.

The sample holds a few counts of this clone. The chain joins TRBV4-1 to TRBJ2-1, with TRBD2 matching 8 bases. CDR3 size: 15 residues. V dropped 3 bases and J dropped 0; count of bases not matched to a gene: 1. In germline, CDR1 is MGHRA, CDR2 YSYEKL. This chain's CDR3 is CASSQSGSSYNEQFF. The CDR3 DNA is TGCGCCAGCAGCCAGAGCGGGAGCTCCTACAATGAGCAGTTCTTC.

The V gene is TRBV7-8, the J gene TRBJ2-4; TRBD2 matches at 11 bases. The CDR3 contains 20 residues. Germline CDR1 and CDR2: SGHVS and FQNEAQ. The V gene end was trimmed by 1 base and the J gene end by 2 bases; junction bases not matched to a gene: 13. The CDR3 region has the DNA TGTGCCAGCAGCTTAGATGGAGGACTAGCGGGTTTCGATTCCAAAAACATTCAGTACTTC. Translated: CASSLDGGLAGFDSKNIQYF.

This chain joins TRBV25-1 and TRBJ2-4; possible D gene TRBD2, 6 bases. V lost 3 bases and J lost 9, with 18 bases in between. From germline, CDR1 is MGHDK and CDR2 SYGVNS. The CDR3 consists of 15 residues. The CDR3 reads CASSDPGTSGGIQYF. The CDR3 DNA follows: TGTGCCAGCAGTGACCCAGGGACGTCCGGGGGCATTCAGTACTTC.

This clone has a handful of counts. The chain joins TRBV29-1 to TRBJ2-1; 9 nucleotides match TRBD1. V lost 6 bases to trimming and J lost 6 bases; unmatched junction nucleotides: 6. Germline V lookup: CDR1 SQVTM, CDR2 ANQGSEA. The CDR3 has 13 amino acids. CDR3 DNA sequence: TGCAGCGTCGTTACAGGGGGCCTCAATGAGCAGTTCTTC. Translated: CSVVTGGLNEQFF.

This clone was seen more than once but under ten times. CDR3 sequence: CASSYRTSGTYEQYF. The CDR3 coding sequence is TGTGCCAGCAGCTACCGGACTAGCGGGACCTACGAGCAGTACTTC. The gene calls are TRBV13 and TRBJ2-7, with 12 bases aligning to TRBD2. CDR3 size: 15 residues. Trimming at V came to 4 bases and at J to 2 bases, leaving 3 bases not matched to a gene. Germline CDR1 reads PRHDT; CDR2 reads FYEKMQ (reference sequence).

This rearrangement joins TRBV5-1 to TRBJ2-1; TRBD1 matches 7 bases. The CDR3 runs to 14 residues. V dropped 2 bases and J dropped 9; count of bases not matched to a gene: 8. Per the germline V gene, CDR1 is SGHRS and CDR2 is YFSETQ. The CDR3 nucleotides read TGCGCCAGCAGCTTTTCCGGGACAGATGCTGAGCAGTTCTTC. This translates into CASSFSGTDAEQFF.

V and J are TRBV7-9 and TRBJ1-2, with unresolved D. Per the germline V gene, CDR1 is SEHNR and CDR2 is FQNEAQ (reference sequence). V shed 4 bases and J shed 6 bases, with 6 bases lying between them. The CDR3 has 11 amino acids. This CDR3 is CASSSGNGYTF. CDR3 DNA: TGTGCCAGCAGCTCCGGTAATGGCTACACCTTC.

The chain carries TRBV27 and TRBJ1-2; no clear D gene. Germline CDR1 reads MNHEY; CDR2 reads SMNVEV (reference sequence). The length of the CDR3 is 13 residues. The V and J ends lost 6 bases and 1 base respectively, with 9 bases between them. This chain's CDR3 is CASSPSLNYGYTF. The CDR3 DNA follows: TGTGCCAGCAGCCCCAGCCTTAACTATGGCTACACCTTC.

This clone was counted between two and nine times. This CDR3 reads CASSRDGVVYGYTF. CDR3 sequence (DNA): TGTGCCAGCAGCCGCGACGGGGTAGTCTATGGCTACACCTTC. The chain carries TRBV7-2 and TRBJ1-2; D remains unclear. Germline CDR1 is SGHTA and CDR2 is FQGNSA. V was pared by 5 bases and J by 4 bases, with 14 bases between. This CDR3 is 14 amino acids long. Based on the CDR3 plus reference TRBV7-2 and TRBJ1-2, the full variable domain is GAGVSQSPSNKVTEKGKDVELRCDPISGHTALYWYRQSLGQGLEFLIYFQGNSAPDKSGLPSDRFSAERTGGSVSTLTIQRTQQEDSAVYLCASSRDGVVYGYTFGSGTRLTVV.

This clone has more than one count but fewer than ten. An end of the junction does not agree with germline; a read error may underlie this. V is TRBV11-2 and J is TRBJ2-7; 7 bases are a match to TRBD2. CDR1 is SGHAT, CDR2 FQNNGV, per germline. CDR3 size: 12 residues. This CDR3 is CASTSTGLPDNF. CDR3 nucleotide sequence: TGTGCCAGCACGAGCACGGGACTACCTGATAACTTC.

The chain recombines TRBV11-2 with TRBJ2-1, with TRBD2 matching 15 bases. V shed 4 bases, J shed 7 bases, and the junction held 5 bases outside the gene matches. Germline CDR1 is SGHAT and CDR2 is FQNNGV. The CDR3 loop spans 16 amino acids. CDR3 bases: TGTGCCAGCAGCTCACGGACTAGCGGGAGGGTAAATGAGCAGTTCTTC. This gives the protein CASSSRTSGRVNEQFF.

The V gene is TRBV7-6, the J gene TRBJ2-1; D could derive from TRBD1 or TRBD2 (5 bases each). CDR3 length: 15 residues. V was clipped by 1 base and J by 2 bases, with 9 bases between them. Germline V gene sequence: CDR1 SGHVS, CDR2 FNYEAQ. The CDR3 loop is CASSLGQGAYNEQFF. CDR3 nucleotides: TGTGCCAGCAGCTTAGGTCAGGGAGCCTACAATGAGCAGTTCTTC. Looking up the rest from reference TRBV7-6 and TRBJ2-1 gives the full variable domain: GAGVSQSPRYKVTKRGQDVALRCDPISGHVSLYWYRQALGQGPEFLTYFNYEAQQDKSGLPNDRFSAERPEGSISTLTIQRTEQRDSAMYRCASSLGQGAYNEQFFGPGTRLTVL.

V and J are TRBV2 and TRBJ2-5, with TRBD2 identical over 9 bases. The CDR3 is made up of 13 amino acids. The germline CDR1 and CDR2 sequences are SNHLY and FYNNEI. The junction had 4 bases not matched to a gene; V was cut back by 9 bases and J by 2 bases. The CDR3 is CARRLADQETQYF. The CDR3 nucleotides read TGTGCCAGGCGACTAGCGGATCAAGAGACCCAGTACTTC.

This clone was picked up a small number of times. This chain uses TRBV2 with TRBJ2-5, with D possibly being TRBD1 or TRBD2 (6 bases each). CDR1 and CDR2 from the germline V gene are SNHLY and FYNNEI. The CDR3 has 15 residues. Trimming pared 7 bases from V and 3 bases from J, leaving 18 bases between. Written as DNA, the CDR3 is TGTGCCAGCACTGAGATGGGGGGCGCGGAAGAGACCCAGTACTTC. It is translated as CASTEMGGAEETQYF.

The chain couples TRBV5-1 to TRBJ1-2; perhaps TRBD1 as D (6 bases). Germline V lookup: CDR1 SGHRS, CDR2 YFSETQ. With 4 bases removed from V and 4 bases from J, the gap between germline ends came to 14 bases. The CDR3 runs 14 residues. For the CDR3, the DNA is TGCGCCAGCAGCAACCGGGACACCACCTATGGCTACACCTTC. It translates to CASSNRDTTYGYTF.

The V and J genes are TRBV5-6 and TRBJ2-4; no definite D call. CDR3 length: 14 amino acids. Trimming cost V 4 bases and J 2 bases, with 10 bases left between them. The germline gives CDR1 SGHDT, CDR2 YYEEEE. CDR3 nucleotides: TGTGCCAGCAGCGTAGGTGTTACCAAAAACATTCAGTACTTC. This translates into CASSVGVTKNIQYF.

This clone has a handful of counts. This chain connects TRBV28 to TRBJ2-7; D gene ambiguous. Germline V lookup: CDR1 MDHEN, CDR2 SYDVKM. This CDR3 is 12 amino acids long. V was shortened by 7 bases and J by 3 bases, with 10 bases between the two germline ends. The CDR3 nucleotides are TGTGCCAGCAAAAAGGCCGGCTACGAGCAGTACTTC. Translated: CASKKAGYEQYF.

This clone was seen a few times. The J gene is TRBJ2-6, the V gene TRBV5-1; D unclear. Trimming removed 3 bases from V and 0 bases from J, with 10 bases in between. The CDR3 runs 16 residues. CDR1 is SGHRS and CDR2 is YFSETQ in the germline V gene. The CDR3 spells CASSWERYSGANVLTF. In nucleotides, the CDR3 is TGCGCCAGCAGCTGGGAAAGATACTCTGGGGCCAACGTCCTGACTTTC.

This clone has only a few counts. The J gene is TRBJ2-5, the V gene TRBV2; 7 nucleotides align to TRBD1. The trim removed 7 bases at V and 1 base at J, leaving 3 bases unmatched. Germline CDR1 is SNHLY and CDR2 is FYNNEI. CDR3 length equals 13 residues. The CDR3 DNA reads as TGTGCCAGCAACCGGGACAGCCAAGAGACCCAGTACTTC. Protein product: CASNRDSQETQYF.

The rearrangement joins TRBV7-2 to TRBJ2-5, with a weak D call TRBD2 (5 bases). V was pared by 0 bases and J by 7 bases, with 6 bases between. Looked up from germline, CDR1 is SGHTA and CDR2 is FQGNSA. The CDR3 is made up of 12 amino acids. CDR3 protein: CASSLAEGTQYF. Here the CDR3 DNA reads TGTGCCAGCAGCTTAGCCGAGGGGACCCAGTACTTC. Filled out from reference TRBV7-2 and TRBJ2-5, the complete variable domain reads GAGVSQSPSNKVTEKGKDVELRCDPISGHTALYWYRQSLGQGLEFLIYFQGNSAPDKSGLPSDRFSAERTGGSVSTLTIQRTQQEDSAVYLCASSLAEGTQYFGPGTRLLVL.

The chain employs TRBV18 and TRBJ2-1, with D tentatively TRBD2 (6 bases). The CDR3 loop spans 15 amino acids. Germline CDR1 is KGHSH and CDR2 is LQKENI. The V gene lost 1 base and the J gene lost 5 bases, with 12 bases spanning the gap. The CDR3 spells CASSPRRGGDNEQFF. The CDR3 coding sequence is TGTGCCAGCTCACCACGGCGGGGTGGGGACAATGAGCAGTTCTTC.